This TCR beta chain is from a study of T cells after yellow fever vaccination. V dropped 7 bases and J dropped 3 bases, with 10 bases sitting between them. This CDR3 has 12 residues. Germline CDR1 is MNHEY and CDR2 is SVGEGT. Making TCR cDNA involved 5'RACE template switching, which added UMIs and a universal primer site. Each CDR3 protein gets one entry after TCRdb re-called the 5' RACE reads with MiXCR. The data show 450,000 to 550,000 distinct CDR3 sequences, with 20% to 25% seen just once and about a sixth held by the top ten. This sequence originates from a man aged 18 to 30 who received the YFV17D yellow fever vaccine. This specimen was PBMCs, taken less than 25 days after the first yellow fever vaccination. The chain recombines TRBV6-2 or TRBV6-3 with TRBJ2-7, with D perhaps matching TRBD1 (6 bases). The CDR3 bases are TGTGCCAGCAAGGGACACCTCTACGAGCAGTACGTC. Protein: CASKGHLYEQYV.